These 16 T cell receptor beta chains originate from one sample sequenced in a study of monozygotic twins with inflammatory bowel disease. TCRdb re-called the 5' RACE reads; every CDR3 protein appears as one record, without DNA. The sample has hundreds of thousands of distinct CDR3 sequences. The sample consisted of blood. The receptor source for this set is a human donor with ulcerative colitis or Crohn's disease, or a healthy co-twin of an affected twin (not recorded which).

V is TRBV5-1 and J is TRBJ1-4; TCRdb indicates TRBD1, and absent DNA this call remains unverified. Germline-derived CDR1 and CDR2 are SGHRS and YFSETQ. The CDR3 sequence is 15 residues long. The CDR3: CASSGGQGGIEKLFF.

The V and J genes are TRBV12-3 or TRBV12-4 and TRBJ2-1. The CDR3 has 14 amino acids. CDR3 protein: CASSLERVRNEQFF.

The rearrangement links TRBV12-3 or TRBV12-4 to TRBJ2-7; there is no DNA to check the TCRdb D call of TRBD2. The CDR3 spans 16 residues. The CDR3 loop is CASSFTAGPVGDEQYF.

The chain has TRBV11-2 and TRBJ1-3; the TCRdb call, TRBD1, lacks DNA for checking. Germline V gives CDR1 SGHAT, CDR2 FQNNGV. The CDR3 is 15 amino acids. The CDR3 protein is CASTDRGEVGNTIYF.

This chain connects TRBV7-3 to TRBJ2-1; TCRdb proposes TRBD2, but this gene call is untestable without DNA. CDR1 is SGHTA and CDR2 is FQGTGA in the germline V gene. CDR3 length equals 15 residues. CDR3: CASSSGTSGSLEQFF.

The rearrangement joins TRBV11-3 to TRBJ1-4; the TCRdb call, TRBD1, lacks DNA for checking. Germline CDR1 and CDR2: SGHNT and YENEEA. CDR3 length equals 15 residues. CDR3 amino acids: CASSFWDKTNEKLFF. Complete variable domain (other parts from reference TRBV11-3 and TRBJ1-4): EAGVVQSPRYKIIEKKQPVAFWCNPISGHNTLYWYLQNLGQGPELLIRYENEEAVDDSQLPKDRFSAERLKGVDSTLKIQPAELGDSAVYLCASSFWDKTNEKLFFGSGTQLSVL.

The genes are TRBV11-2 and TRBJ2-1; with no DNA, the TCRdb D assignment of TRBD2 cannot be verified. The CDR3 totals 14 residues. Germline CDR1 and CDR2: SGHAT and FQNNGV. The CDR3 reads CASSLEASGNEQFF.

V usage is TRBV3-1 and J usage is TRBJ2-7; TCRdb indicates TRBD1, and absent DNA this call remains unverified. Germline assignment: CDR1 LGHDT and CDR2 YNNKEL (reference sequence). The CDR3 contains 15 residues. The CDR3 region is CASSQGQGSPYEQYF.

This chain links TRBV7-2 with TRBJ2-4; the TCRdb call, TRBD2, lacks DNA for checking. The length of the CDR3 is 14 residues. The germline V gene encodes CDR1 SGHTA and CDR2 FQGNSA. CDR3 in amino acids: CASKPAGGKNIQYF.

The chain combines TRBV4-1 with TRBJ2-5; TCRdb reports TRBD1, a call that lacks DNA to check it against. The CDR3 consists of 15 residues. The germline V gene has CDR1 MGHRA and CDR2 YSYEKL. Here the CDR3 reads CASSQEGREGETQYF.

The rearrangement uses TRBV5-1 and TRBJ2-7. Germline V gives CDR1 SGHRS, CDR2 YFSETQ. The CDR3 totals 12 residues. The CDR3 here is CASSVGVDEQYF.

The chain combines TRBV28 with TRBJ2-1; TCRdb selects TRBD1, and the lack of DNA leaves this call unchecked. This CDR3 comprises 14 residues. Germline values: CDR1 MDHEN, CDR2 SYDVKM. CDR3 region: CASSWTGSGSEQFF.

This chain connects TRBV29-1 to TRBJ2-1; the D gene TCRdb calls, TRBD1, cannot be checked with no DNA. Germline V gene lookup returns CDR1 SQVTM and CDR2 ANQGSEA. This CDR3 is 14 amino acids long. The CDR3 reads CSVLIPGARDEQFF.

The CDR3 spells CASSSTSSQPYYEQYF. The genes are TRBV7-2 and TRBJ2-7. The CDR3 contains 16 residues. CDR1 is SGHTA, CDR2 FQGNSA, per germline.

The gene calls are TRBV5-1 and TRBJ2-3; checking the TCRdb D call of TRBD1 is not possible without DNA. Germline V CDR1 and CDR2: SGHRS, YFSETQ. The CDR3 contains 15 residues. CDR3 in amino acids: CASSLAGQGVDTQYF.

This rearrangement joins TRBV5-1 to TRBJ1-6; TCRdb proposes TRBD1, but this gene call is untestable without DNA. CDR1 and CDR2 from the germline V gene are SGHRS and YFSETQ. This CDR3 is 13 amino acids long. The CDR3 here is CASSEDRNSPLHF.